This T cell receptor (beta chain) came from a study of blood T cell repertoires in COVID-19. Study-level background: Whether acute or convalescent, the COVID-19 samples came from the United States, Italy and Spain. Sample material is recorded as cDNA or gDNA derived from T cells, B-cell-depleted T cells, or PBMCs.

Germline lookup yields CDR1 LGHDT and CDR2 YNNKEL (reference sequence). The CDR3 has 13 amino acids. Between the trimmed V and J ends, which lost 1 base and 8 bases, there was a span of 9 bases. In the study's own analysis: Reference gene primer amplification gave nucleated cell count estimates. Data came from immunoSEQ multiplex PCR; TCRdb stores just in-frame clones and leaves some out. Clonal size and the V and J genes are those of that table, whereas D and trimming came from the DNA. The sample holds 50,000 or so clones; about nine tenths are singletons and the top ten take 5% to 7%. The chain couples TRBV3-1 (or the pseudogene TRBV3-2) to TRBJ2-1; D gene uncertain. The sequencing sample was made of peripheral blood. The sequence came from a middle-aged man with active COVID-19. CDR3 residues: CASSQGLRDEQFF. The CDR3, as DNA: TGTGCCAGCAGCCAAGGACTCCGGGATGAGCAGTTCTTC.